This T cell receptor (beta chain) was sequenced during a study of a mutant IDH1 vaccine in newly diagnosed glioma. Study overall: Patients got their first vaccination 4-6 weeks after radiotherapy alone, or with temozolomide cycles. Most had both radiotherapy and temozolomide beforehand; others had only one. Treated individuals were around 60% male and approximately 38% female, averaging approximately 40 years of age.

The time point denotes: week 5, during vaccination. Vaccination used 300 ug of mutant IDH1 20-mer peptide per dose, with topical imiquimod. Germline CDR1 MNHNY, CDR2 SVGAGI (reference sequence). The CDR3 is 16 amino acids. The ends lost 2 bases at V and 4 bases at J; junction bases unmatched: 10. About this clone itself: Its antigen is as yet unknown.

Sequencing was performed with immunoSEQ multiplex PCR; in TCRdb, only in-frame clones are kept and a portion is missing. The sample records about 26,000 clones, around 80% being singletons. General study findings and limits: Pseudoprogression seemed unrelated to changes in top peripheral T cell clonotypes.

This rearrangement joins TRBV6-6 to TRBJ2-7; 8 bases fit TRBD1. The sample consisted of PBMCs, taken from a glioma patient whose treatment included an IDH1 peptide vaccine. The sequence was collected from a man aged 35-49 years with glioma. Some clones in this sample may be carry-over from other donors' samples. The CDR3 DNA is TGTGCCAGCAGTTACGGGCGTGGACAGGGATTGTACGAGCAGTACTTC. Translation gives CASSYGRGQGLYEQYF.